One and the same sample provided the 16 T cell receptor beta chains below, sequenced in a study of T cell responses to AZD1222 COVID-19 vaccine (dated by TCRdb to the early 2020s). The library was obtained by the immunoSEQ multiplex PCR assay. This immuneACCESS table, as held by TCRdb, lists in-frame sequences with V and J called but not all clones. Of the missing ones, under half trace to an unresolved V gene in checked studies; the others have no known cause. The sample profile shows over 140,000 clones; around 93% of them were found once. The ten largest clonotypes hold roughly 3.5% of the sample. Interpreted using the paper, the time point label stands for: about 28 days (+/-7) after the second vaccine dose. The specimen was peripheral blood, collected 28 days after the second AZD1222 dose. The receptors were sampled from an adult who received the AZD1222 COVID-19 vaccine.

The chain couples TRBV18 to TRBJ2-1; unclear D gene. Trimming stripped 6 bases from V and 1 base from J, with 16 bases between. The V gene's germline CDR1 is KGHSH and CDR2 LQKENI. The CDR3 contains 16 residues. The chain's CDR3 is CASSAQVSRSYNEQFF. The CDR3 coding sequence is TGTGCCAGCTCTGCGCAGGTGAGTCGGTCCTACAATGAGCAGTTCTTC.

V and J are TRBV2 and TRBJ2-4, with D uncertain. The germline V gene has CDR1 SNHLY and CDR2 FYNNEI. V lost 6 bases to trimming and J lost 5 bases, with 14 bases between them. This CDR3 spans 14 amino acids. In nucleotides, the CDR3 is TGTGCCAGCAGGGTGGGCAACTCACAAAACATTCAGTACTTC. This gives the protein CASRVGNSQNIQYF.

Here the CDR3 reads CASSYSQGYGYTF. CDR3 coding DNA: TGTGCCAGCAGTTATTCTCAGGGGTATGGCTACACCTTC. V gene TRBV6-5 combines with J gene TRBJ1-2, with D possibly being TRBD1 (6 bases). Germline V lookup: CDR1 MNHEY, CDR2 SVGAGI. V lost 3 bases to trimming and J lost 5 bases, with 10 bases between them. CDR3 length equals 13 residues.

This CDR3 is CASSPTTGRNTIYF. The CDR3 DNA reads TGTGCCAGCAGTCCGACGACAGGGAGGAACACCATATATTTT. The chain couples TRBV28 to TRBJ1-3; TRBD1 matches at 7 bases. Germline V gene data show CDR1 as MDHEN and CDR2 as SYDVKM. V lost 5 bases, J lost 7 bases, and 8 bases stayed unmatched. The CDR3 has 14 amino acids.

The rearrangement uses TRBV28 and TRBJ2-3; D is possibly TRBD2 (5 bases). Germline-derived CDR1 and CDR2 are MDHEN and SYDVKM. V was clipped by 2 bases and J by 3 bases, with 21 bases between them. This CDR3 has 18 residues. DNA of the CDR3: TGTGCCAGCAGTTTAATCGGGGTCCCCGACGTTGGAACAGATACGCAGTATTTT. Protein: CASSLIGVPDVGTDTQYF.

The chain carries TRBV15 and TRBJ1-3; D is uncertain. Trimming stripped 0 bases from V and 6 bases from J, with 6 bases between. In germline, CDR1 is LNHNV, CDR2 YYDKDF (reference sequence). This CDR3 contains 13 residues. The CDR3 loop is CATSRDRTNTIYF. The CDR3 region has the DNA TGTGCCACCAGCAGAGATCGGACAAACACCATATATTTT.

The gene calls are TRBV11-3 and TRBJ2-7; D gene unclear. The CDR3 runs to 17 residues. The V end lost 3 bases, the J end lost 0 bases, and 18 bases lay between the germline ends. Germline V CDR1 and CDR2: SGHNT, YENEEA. This chain's CDR3 is CASSLVYWQISSYEQYF. The DNA of the CDR3 is TGTGCCAGCAGCTTGGTATACTGGCAGATTAGCTCCTACGAGCAGTACTTC.

This chain links TRBV6-5 with TRBJ2-1; D not resolved. Per the germline V gene, CDR1 is MNHEY and CDR2 is SVGAGI. CDR3 length: 12 residues. V shed 5 bases and J shed 3 bases, with 5 bases lying between them. CDR3 nucleotide sequence: TGTGCCAGCAGTCGAAACTACAATGAGCAGTTCTTC. Its translation is CASSRNYNEQFF.

The chain recombines TRBV10-3 with TRBJ2-3, with 8 nucleotides matching TRBD1. Germline V gene sequence: CDR1 ENHRY, CDR2 SYGVKD. The CDR3 length is 14 residues. CDR3 DNA: TGTGCGGTTTCCGGGACAGGACTCACAGATACGCAGTATTTT. Translated, it gives CAVSGTGLTDTQYF.

The J gene is TRBJ1-4, the V gene TRBV15; the D gene is possibly TRBD1 (6 bases). This CDR3 is built from 15 residues. The V gene lost 3 bases and the J gene lost 7 bases, with 15 bases spanning the gap. Per the germline V gene, CDR1 is LNHNV and CDR2 is YYDKDF (reference sequence). CDR3 loop: CATSRRSGEAEKLFF. The CDR3, as DNA: TGTGCCACCAGCAGGCGGTCAGGGGAAGCTGAAAAACTGTTTTTT.

The J gene is TRBJ2-5, the V gene TRBV2; D not resolved. This CDR3 is 14 amino acids long. V was pared by 1 base and J by 2 bases, with 8 bases between. Germline loops: CDR1 SNHLY, CDR2 FYNNEI. The CDR3 region has the DNA TGTGCCAGCAGTGAAGTTGCCCAACAAGAGACCCAGTACTTC. Translating it yields CASSEVAQQETQYF.

The chain joins TRBV28 to TRBJ2-7; 11 bases line up with TRBD1. The germline V gene has CDR1 MDHEN and CDR2 SYDVKM. The CDR3 extends over 17 amino acids. With 2 bases clipped from V and 1 base from J, the junction kept 7 bases outside the gene matches. CDR3 region: CASSLDRDRGISYEQYF. DNA of the CDR3: TGTGCCAGCAGTTTAGACCGGGACAGGGGGATATCCTACGAGCAGTACTTC. The entire variable domain, with the rest obtained from reference TRBV28 and TRBJ2-7, is as follows: DVKVTQSSRYLVKRTGEKVFLECVQDMDHENMFWYRQDPGLGLRLIYFSYDVKMKEKGDIPEGYSVSREKKERFSLILESASTNQTSMYLCASSLDRDRGISYEQYFGPGTRLTVT.

The CDR3 region is CASSLFARGPFF. For the CDR3, the DNA is TGTGCCAGCAGTTTATTTGCCAGGGGACCTTTCTTT. This rearrangement joins TRBV28 to TRBJ1-1; a weak D match, TRBD1 (6 bases). Trimming shortened V by 1 base and J by 12 bases, and 12 bases separated the two germline ends. There are 12 residues in the CDR3. Germline lookup yields CDR1 MDHEN and CDR2 SYDVKM.

The genes are TRBV11-2 and TRBJ2-1; no clear D. Trimming left V 1 base short and J 16 bases short, with 11 bases between. The CDR3 runs to 11 residues. Looked up from germline, CDR1 is SGHAT and CDR2 is FQNNGV. CDR3 in amino acids: CASSLGIRGFF. CDR3 DNA: TGTGCCAGCAGCTTAGGGATCCGAGGATTCTTC.

This clone turned up a few times. The chain couples TRBV21-1 to TRBJ2-7. TRBV21-1 constitutes a pseudogene. This CDR3 has 13 residues. CDR3 region: CASSNRVRYEQYF. The CDR3 DNA follows: TGTGCCAGCAGCAACAGAGTAAGATACGAGCAGTACTTC.

The rearrangement uses TRBV9 and TRBJ1-1; TRBD1 might be the D (6 bases). V gave up 3 bases and J gave up 5 bases, with 14 bases separating them. This CDR3 spans 14 amino acids. The germline gives CDR1 SGDLS, CDR2 YYNGEE. In DNA, the CDR3 is TGTGCCAGCAGCGCTACAGGGTCGGGGACTGAAGCTTTCTTT. Translated, it gives CASSATGSGTEAFF.